A single sample is the source of the 32 T cell receptor beta chains below, sequenced in a study of T cell responses to AZD1222 COVID-19 vaccine (dated by TCRdb to 2020 to 2022). The time point label for this specimen denotes: about 28 days (+/-7) after the second vaccine dose. Preparation of the library involved the immunoSEQ multiplex PCR assay. The clones in this table, taken by TCRdb from immuneACCESS, are in-frame only. Not every clone is retained; where verified, under half of the shortfall comes from an unresolved V gene, and the cause of the rest is unknown. In all, the sample holds approximately 140,000 clones, and more than 85% of those were seen once. The ten largest clonotypes hold about 3.3% of the sample. Sample: peripheral blood, taken 28 days after the second AZD1222 dose. The receptors stem from an adult who received the AZD1222 COVID-19 vaccine.

The chain recombines TRBV28 with TRBJ1-2, with D perhaps matching TRBD1 (5 bases). Germline values: CDR1 MDHEN, CDR2 SYDVKM. The CDR3 has 14 amino acids. V dropped 2 bases and J dropped 8 bases, with 15 bases sitting between them. The CDR3 reads CASSLGAGTWGYTF. Written as DNA, the CDR3 is TGTGCCAGCAGTTTAGGCGCCGGGACGTGGGGCTACACCTTC.

This clone was detected once. The chain employs TRBV30 and TRBJ2-6; D unclear. Between the trimmed V and J ends, which lost 0 bases and 0 bases, there was a span of 12 bases. This CDR3 comprises 17 residues. The germline gives CDR1 GTSNPN, CDR2 SVGIG (reference sequence). The CDR3 DNA reads as TGTGCCTGGAGTGTAGGATGGCTAAACTCTGGGGCCAACGTCCTGACTTTC. It yields the protein CAWSVGWLNSGANVLTF.

CDR3 in amino acids: CASSPRITDTQYF. CDR3 nucleotide sequence: TGTGCCAGCTCCCCTCGGATCACAGATACGCAGTATTTT. The V and J genes are TRBV18 and TRBJ2-3; no clear D gene. The CDR3 runs 13 residues. V was cut by 6 bases and J by 2 bases, with 9 bases left in between. Per the germline V gene, CDR1 is KGHSH and CDR2 is LQKENI.

V and J are TRBV7-9 and TRBJ1-1; D possibly corresponds to TRBD1 (5 bases). V lost 4 bases, J lost 1 base, and 10 bases lay in between. The CDR3 consists of 14 residues. Germline values: CDR1 SEHNR, CDR2 FQNEAQ (reference sequence). CDR3 in DNA: TGTGCCAGCAGCTCGAGGGGAGAGAACACTGAAGCTTTCTTT. It specifies CASSSRGENTEAFF.

Worth noting for this clone: The junction differs from germline at one of its ends, possibly a read error. The rearrangement uses TRBV12-3 or TRBV12-4 and TRBJ1-2; D is possibly TRBD1 (5 bases). The CDR3 is made up of 13 amino acids. The CDR3 bases are TGTGCCAGCAGTTTAGCGCTAACGGGGCCGACAGTCTTC. As protein: CASSLALTGPTVF.

The genes are TRBV18 and TRBJ2-1, with D tentatively TRBD2 (5 bases). Trimming pared 2 bases from V and 4 bases from J, leaving 12 bases between. Per germline, CDR1 KGHSH and CDR2 LQKENI. The CDR3 spans 15 residues. CDR3 residues: CASSPGSSSYNEQFF. In DNA form, the CDR3 reads TGTGCCAGCTCACCAGGATCTAGCAGTTACAATGAGCAGTTCTTC.

The V call is TRBV5-1, the J call TRBJ1-6; D gene ambiguous. V was clipped by 5 bases and J by 7 bases, with 13 bases between them. The CDR3 is made up of 14 amino acids. Germline CDR1 and CDR2: SGHRS and YFSETQ. CDR3 sequence reads: CASRPRSGNSPLHF. In nucleotides, the CDR3 is TGCGCCAGCAGACCAAGGAGTGGAAATTCACCCCTCCACTTT. The full variable domain, in which reference TRBV5-1 and TRBJ1-6 provide the parts outside the CDR3, is KAGVTQTPRYLIKTRGQQVTLSCSPISGHRSVSWYQQTPGQGLQFLFEYFSETQRNKGNFPGRFSGRQFSNSRSEMNVSTLELGDSALYLCASRPRSGNSPLHFGNGTRLTVT.

This chain links TRBV6-1 with TRBJ1-5, with D perhaps TRBD1 (5 bases). The CDR3 spans 18 residues. The germline CDR1 and CDR2 sequences are MNHNS and SASEGT. V was shortened by 1 base and J by 0 bases, with 16 bases between the two germline ends. The CDR3 coding sequence is TGTGCCAGCAGTGAAGATGGGCGCAGGGCCCTTAGCAATCAGCCCCAGCATTTT. Its protein product is CASSEDGRRALSNQPQHF.

The rearrangement links TRBV10-3 to TRBJ2-7; D call uncertain. CDR1 ENHRY and CDR2 SYGVKD come from the germline V gene. V lost 4 bases and J 4 bases, leaving 11 bases between the germline ends. CDR3 size: 13 residues. CDR3 DNA: TGTGCCATCAGTGGAGGCGGAACATACGAGCAGTACTTC. Translating gives CAISGGGTYEQYF.

The chain couples TRBV15 to TRBJ1-1, with TRBD1 matching 9 bases. Germline V lookup: CDR1 LNHNV, CDR2 YYDKDF (reference sequence). The CDR3 contains 15 residues. The V segment lost 1 base and the J segment 8 bases; nucleotides outside the gene matches: 8. The CDR3, as DNA: TGTGCCACCAGCAGAGGGGGACAGGGCCCTGGGGAAGCTTTCTTT. It specifies CATSRGGQGPGEAFF.

In this sample, this clone turned up once. The chain joins TRBV5-1 to TRBJ2-1; D unresolved. Germline CDR1 and CDR2: SGHRS and YFSETQ. The CDR3 consists of 13 residues. V was clipped by 1 base and J by 7 bases, with 9 bases between them. DNA for the CDR3: TGCGCCAGCAGCTTGAGGGTTAGTAATGAGCAGTTCTTC. Its protein product is CASSLRVSNEQFF.

This sequence joins TRBV27 and TRBJ2-7; 10 bases fit TRBD1. V lost 3 bases, J lost 3 bases, and 5 bases stayed unmatched. CDR3 length equals 15 residues. The germline V gene encodes CDR1 MNHEY and CDR2 SMNVEV (reference sequence). The CDR3 DNA follows: TGTGCCAGCAGTTTTTCCGGGACAGGGGACTACGAGCAGTACTTC. The encoded protein is CASSFSGTGDYEQYF.

The chain joins TRBV24-1 to TRBJ1-5; D not certain. The CDR3 contains 12 residues. V shed 5 bases and J shed 4 bases, with 5 bases lying between them. In germline, CDR1 is KGHDR, CDR2 SFDVKD. The CDR3 sequence: CATSGGNQPQHF. The CDR3 coding sequence is TGTGCCACCAGTGGGGGAAATCAGCCCCAGCATTTT.

V and J are TRBV10-3 and TRBJ2-3; D is ambiguous. CDR3 length: 15 amino acids. V lost 3 bases and J 0 bases, leaving 10 bases between the germline ends. Germline V gives CDR1 ENHRY, CDR2 SYGVKD. The CDR3 spells CAISDRQASTDTQYF. The CDR3 nucleotides are TGTGCCATCAGTGACCGACAAGCGAGCACAGATACGCAGTATTTT.

The chain is built from TRBV7-8 and TRBJ2-3; possibly TRBD2 for D (6 bases). V lost 1 base and J lost 5, with 16 bases in between. CDR1 is SGHVS and CDR2 is FQNEAQ in the germline V gene. The CDR3 has 16 amino acids. CDR3 residues: CASSLEVGGLVDTQYF. Written as DNA, the CDR3 is TGTGCCAGCAGCTTAGAGGTGGGAGGTTTAGTAGATACGCAGTATTTT.

The chain uses TRBV18 and TRBJ2-3, with a weak D call TRBD1 (5 bases). Germline V gene data show CDR1 as KGHSH and CDR2 as LQKENI. Trimming removed 0 bases from V and 2 bases from J, with 6 bases in between. The CDR3 consists of 14 residues. The CDR3: CASSPPDNTDTQYF. The CDR3 coding sequence is TGTGCCAGCTCACCACCGGACAACACAGATACGCAGTATTTT.

The rearrangement uses TRBV7-6 and TRBJ1-3, with D perhaps TRBD1 (5 bases). CDR1 SGHVS and CDR2 FNYEAQ come from the germline V gene. Trimming took 5 bases from V and 4 from J, leaving 15 bases between them. This CDR3 is 15 amino acids long. CDR3 sequence: CASSLIGALGNTIYF. Here the CDR3 DNA reads TGTGCCAGCAGCCTTATAGGGGCTCTGGGAAACACCATATATTTT.

The rearrangement uses TRBV5-4 and TRBJ1-1; D gene ambiguous. V was trimmed by 0 bases and J by 6 bases, leaving 12 bases between them. CDR3 length: 14 amino acids. Germline assignment: CDR1 SGHNT and CDR2 YYREEE (reference sequence). The CDR3 DNA reads TGTGCCAGCAGCTTGGCGGGGAGACAAGCTGAAGCTTTCTTT. Translated, it gives CASSLAGRQAEAFF.

V is TRBV7-9 and J is TRBJ1-2; 8 positions agree with TRBD1. Looked up from germline, CDR1 is SEHNR and CDR2 is FQNEAQ (reference sequence). The CDR3 spans 16 residues. Trimming cost V 5 bases and J 1 base; bases outside gene matches: 9. This CDR3 reads CASSADRDRLNYGYTF. As DNA, the CDR3 is TGTGCCAGCAGCGCGGACCGGGACAGGCTTAACTATGGCTACACCTTC.

This rearrangement joins TRBV3-1 (or the pseudogene TRBV3-2) to TRBJ2-7, with TRBD2 matching 9 bases. V was pared by 2 bases and J by 0 bases, with 8 bases of the junction left unmatched. The CDR3 has 17 amino acids. Germline V lookup: CDR1 LGHDT, CDR2 YNNKEL (reference sequence). The CDR3 sequence is CASSQHIAGAPSYEQYF. Here the CDR3 DNA reads TGTGCCAGCAGCCAACATATAGCGGGGGCCCCCTCCTACGAGCAGTACTTC.

This sequence joins TRBV13 and TRBJ2-4; no firm D call. In germline, CDR1 is PRHDT, CDR2 FYEKMQ (reference sequence). Trimming removed 3 bases from V and 3 bases from J, with 12 bases in between. The CDR3 extends over 15 amino acids. In DNA form, the CDR3 reads TGTGCCAGCAGCTTGGGCAGGCAAAGCAAAAACATTCAGTACTTC. It specifies CASSLGRQSKNIQYF. Supplemented by reference TRBV13 and TRBJ2-4, the full variable domain reads AAGVIQSPRHLIKEKRETATLKCYPIPRHDTVYWYQQGPGQDPQFLISFYEKMQSDKGSIPDRFSAQQFSDYHSELNMSSLELGDSALYFCASSLGRQSKNIQYFGAGTRLSVL.

This chain uses TRBV7-9 with TRBJ1-6, with D possibly TRBD1 on 6 matching bases. Germline V gene sequence: CDR1 SEHNR, CDR2 FQNEAQ (reference sequence). This CDR3 has 17 amino acids. V was shortened by 5 bases and J by 0 bases, with 14 bases between the two germline ends. CDR3 DNA sequence: TGTGCCAGCAGCCCAGGGACGGACAGCTCCTATAATTCACCCCTCCACTTT. It translates to CASSPGTDSSYNSPLHF.

J is TRBJ2-1 and V is TRBV6-2 or TRBV6-3, with 11 nucleotides matching TRBD2. Germline CDR1 and CDR2: MNHEY and SVGEGT. The CDR3 is 16 amino acids. J lost 6 bases, V lost 4 bases, and 8 bases had no gene match. CDR3 nucleotides: TGTGCCAGCAGTTCCCAACTAGCGGGAGACATCAATGAGCAGTTCTTC. Protein sequence: CASSSQLAGDINEQFF.

V usage is TRBV30 and J usage is TRBJ1-5; a weak D match, TRBD1 (5 bases). The CDR3 is made up of 12 amino acids. V dropped 1 base and J dropped 12 bases, with 13 bases sitting between them. CDR1 is GTSNPN, CDR2 SVGIG, per germline (reference sequence). The CDR3 spells CAWSDRFALQHF. In nucleotides, the CDR3 is TGTGCCTGGAGTGACAGGTTCGCTCTCCAGCATTTT.

The V call is TRBV30, the J call TRBJ2-3; 7 bases map to TRBD2. Germline lookup yields CDR1 GTSNPN and CDR2 SVGIG (reference sequence). The CDR3 sequence is 13 residues long. With 0 bases clipped from V and 4 bases from J, the junction kept 1 base outside the gene matches. In DNA, the CDR3 is TGTGCCTGGAGTGTACGGGGGGCAGATACGCAGTATTTT. Its protein is CAWSVRGADTQYF.

V usage is TRBV2 and J usage is TRBJ2-5; tentative D call: TRBD1 (5 bases). From germline, CDR1 is SNHLY and CDR2 FYNNEI. V lost 7 bases to trimming and J lost 3 bases, with 12 bases between them. The CDR3 has 13 residues. The CDR3 protein is CASTPLGEETQYF. CDR3 coding DNA: TGTGCCAGCACGCCCCTAGGGGAAGAGACCCAGTACTTC.

J is TRBJ1-2 and V is TRBV29-1; weak D call: TRBD1 (6 bases). There are 12 residues in the CDR3. The V gene lost 5 bases and the J gene lost 3 bases, with 10 bases spanning the gap. Per germline, CDR1 SQVTM and CDR2 ANQGSEA. This chain's CDR3 is CSVTQGDYGYTF. As DNA, the CDR3 is TGCAGCGTTACACAGGGAGACTATGGCTACACCTTC.

V gene TRBV4-2 combines with J gene TRBJ1-2; TRBD1 might be the D (5 bases). The germline V gene has CDR1 LGHNA and CDR2 YNFKEQ. Trimming shortened V by 5 bases and J by 6 bases, and 16 bases separated the two germline ends. This CDR3 has 14 residues. Written as DNA, the CDR3 is TGTGCCAGCAGCTCAAGCCAGGGTACTGATGGCTACACCTTC. Protein sequence: CASSSSQGTDGYTF.

The genes are TRBV3-1 (or the pseudogene TRBV3-2) and TRBJ2-3; a weak D match, TRBD1 (6 bases). Trimming left V 4 bases short and J 3 bases short, with 11 bases between. The CDR3 extends over 14 amino acids. The germline V gene has CDR1 LGHDT and CDR2 YNNKEL (reference sequence). CDR3 amino acids: CASSPTGGTDTQYF. The CDR3 bases are TGTGCCAGCAGCCCGACAGGTGGAACAGATACGCAGTATTTT.

The chain joins TRBV10-3 to TRBJ1-1; possibly TRBD1 for D (6 bases). The germline CDR1 and CDR2 sequences are ENHRY and SYGVKD. Trimming cost V 10 bases and J 1 base, with 10 bases left between them. The CDR3 covers 12 residues. CDR3 sequence (DNA): TGTGCCACTGGACAGCCGAACACTGAAGCTTTCTTT. This translates into CATGQPNTEAFF.

This clone has more than one count but fewer than ten. The gene calls are TRBV7-9 and TRBJ2-7; D is unresolved. Trimming left V 5 bases short and J 2 bases short, with 10 bases between. This CDR3 region has 13 residues. Germline-derived CDR1 and CDR2 are SEHNR and FQNEAQ (reference sequence). The CDR3 bases are TGTGCCAGCAGCCCGAGCTCCCCCTACGAGCAGTACTTC. It yields the protein CASSPSSPYEQYF. The whole variable domain, filled in from reference TRBV7-9 and TRBJ2-7, reads DTGVSQNPRHKITKRGQNVTFRCDPISEHNRLYWYRQTLGQGPEFLTYFQNEAQLEKSRLLSDRFSAERPKGSFSTLEIQRTEQGDSAMYLCASSPSSPYEQYFGPGTRLTVT.

This chain joins TRBV6-7 and TRBJ1-4; D possibly corresponds to TRBD1 (5 bases). TRBV6-7 is known as an ORF, though its function is uncertain. V lost 2 bases, J lost 8 bases, and 9 bases lay in between. This CDR3 has 13 residues. CDR3 sequence: CASSYGGREKLFF. CDR3 DNA sequence: TGTGCCAGCAGTTACGGGGGACGGGAAAAACTGTTTTTT.